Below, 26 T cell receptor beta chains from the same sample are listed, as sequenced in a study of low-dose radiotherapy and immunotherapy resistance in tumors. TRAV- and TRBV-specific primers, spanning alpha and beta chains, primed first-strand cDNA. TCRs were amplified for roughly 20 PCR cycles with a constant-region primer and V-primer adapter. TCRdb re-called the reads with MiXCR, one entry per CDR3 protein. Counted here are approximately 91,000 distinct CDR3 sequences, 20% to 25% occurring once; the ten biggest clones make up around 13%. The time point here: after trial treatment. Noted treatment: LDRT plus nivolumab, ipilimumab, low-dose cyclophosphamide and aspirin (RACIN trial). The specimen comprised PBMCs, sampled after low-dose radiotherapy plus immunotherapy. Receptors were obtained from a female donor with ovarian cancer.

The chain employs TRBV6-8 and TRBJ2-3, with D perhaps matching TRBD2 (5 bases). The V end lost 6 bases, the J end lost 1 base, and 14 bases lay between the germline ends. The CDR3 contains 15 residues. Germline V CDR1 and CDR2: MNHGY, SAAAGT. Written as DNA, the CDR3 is TGTGCCAGCAGAACGCGGGCCGCGGGCACAGATACGCAGTATTTT. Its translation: CASRTRAAGTDTQYF.

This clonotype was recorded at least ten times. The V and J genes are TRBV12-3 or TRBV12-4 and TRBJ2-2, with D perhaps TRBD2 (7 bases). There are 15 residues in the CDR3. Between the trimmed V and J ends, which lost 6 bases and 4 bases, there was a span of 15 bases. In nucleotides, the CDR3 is TGTGCCAGCAGGACATGGGGGGGCCCCACCGGGGAGCTGTTTTTT. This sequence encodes CASRTWGGPTGELFF.

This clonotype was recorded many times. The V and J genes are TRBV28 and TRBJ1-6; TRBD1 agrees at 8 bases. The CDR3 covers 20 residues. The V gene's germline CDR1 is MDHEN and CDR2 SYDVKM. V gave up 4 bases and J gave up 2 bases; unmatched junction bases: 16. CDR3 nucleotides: TGTGCCAGCAGTTGGATTGGGACAGGCACCCCGGGCGCCTATAATTCACCCCTCCACTTT. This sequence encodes CASSWIGTGTPGAYNSPLHF.

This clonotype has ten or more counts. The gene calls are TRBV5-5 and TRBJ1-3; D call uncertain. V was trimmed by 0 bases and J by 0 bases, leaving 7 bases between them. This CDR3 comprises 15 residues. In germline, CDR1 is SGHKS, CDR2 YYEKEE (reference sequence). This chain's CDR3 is CASSLAPNSGNTIYF. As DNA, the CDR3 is TGTGCCAGCAGCTTGGCCCCGAACTCTGGAAACACCATATATTTT. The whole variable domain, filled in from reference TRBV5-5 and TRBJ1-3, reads DAGVTQSPTHLIKTRGQQVTLRCSPISGHKSVSWYQQVLGQGPQFIFQYYEKEERGRGNFPDRFSARQFPNYSSELNVNALLLGDSALYLCASSLAPNSGNTIYFGEGSWLTVV.

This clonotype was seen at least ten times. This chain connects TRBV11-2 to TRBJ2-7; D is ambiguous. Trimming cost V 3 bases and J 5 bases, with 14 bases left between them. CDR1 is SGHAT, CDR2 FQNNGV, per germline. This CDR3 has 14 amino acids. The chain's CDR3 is CASSFGLPENEQYF. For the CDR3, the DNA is TGTGCCAGCAGCTTCGGGCTTCCTGAAAACGAGCAGTACTTC.

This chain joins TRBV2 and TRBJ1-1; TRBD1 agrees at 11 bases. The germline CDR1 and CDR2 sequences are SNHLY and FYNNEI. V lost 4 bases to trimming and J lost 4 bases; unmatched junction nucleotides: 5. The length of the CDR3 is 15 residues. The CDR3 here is CASSGWTGGVTEAFF. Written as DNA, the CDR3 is TGTGCCAGCAGTGGGTGGACAGGGGGCGTCACTGAAGCTTTCTTT.

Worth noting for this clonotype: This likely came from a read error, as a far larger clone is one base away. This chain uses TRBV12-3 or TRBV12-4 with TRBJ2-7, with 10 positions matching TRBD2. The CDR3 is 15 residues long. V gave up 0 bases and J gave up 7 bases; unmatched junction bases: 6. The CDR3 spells CASSLALAGYNEQYF. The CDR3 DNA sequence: TGTGCCAGCAGTTTAGCACTAGCGGGATACAATGAGCAGTACTTC.

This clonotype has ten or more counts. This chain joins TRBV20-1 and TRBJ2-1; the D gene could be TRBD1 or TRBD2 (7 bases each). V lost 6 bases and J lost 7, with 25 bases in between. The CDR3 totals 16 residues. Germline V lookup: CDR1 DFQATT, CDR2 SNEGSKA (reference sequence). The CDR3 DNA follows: TGCAGTGCCCAGGGGGGGGGGGCCCAGGGGTATAATGAGCAGTTCTTC. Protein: CSAQGGGAQGYNEQFF.

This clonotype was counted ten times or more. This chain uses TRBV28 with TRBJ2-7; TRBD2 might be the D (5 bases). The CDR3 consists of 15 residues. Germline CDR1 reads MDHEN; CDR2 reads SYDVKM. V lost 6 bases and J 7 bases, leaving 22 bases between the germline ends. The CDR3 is CASRARGRPPGEQYF. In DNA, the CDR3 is TGTGCCAGCAGGGCCCGTGGGCGCCCCCCGGGGGAGCAGTACTTC.

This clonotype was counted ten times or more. The CDR3 nucleotides are TGTGCCAGCAGTTACTCCATGAACAGGGGCTTCAGCACAGATACGCAGTATTTT. Translation gives CASSYSMNRGFSTDTQYF. The chain has TRBV6-2 or TRBV6-3 and TRBJ2-3; 7 bases map to TRBD1. This CDR3 comprises 18 residues. V trimming: 0 bases; J trimming: 0 bases; junction bases outside the gene matches: 9. CDR1 is MNHEY, CDR2 SVGEGT, per germline.

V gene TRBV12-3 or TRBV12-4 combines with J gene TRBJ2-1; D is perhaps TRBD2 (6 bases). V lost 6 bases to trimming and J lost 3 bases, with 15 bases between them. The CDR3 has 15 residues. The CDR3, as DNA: TGTGCCAGCAGCATCGGAGGGTCTCTCTACAATGAGCAGTTCTTC. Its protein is CASSIGGSLYNEQFF.

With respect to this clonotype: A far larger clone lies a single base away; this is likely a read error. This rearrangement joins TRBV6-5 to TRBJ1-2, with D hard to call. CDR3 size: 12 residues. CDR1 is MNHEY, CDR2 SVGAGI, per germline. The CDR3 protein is CASSEYGYGFTF. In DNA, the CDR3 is TGTGCCAGCAGTGAATATGGGTATGGCTTCACCTTC.

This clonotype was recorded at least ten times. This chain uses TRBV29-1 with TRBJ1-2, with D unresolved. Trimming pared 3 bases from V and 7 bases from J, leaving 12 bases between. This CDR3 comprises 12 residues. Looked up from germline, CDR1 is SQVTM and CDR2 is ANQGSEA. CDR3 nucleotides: TGCAGCGTTGAGGGCGTTCTGGGTGGCTACACCTTC. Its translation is CSVEGVLGGYTF.

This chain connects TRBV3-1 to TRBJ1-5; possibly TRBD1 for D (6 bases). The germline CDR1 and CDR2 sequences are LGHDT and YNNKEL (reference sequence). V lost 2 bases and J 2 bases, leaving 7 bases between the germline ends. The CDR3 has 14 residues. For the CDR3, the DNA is TGTGCCAGCAGCCAAAACAGGGGCAATCAGCCCCAGCATTTT. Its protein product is CASSQNRGNQPQHF. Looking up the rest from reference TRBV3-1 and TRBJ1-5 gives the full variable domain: DTAVSQTPKYLVTQMGNDKSIKCEQNLGHDTMYWYKQDSKKFLKIMFSYNNKELIINETVPNRFSPKSPDKAHLNLHINSLELGDSAVYFCASSQNRGNQPQHFGDGTRLSIL.

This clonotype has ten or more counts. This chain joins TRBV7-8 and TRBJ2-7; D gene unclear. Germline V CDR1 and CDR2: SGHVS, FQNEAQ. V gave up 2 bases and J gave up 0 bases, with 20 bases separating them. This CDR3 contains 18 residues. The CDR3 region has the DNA TGTGCCAGCAGCTTATTCTCTAGGGATGCGGCCAGCTCCTACGAGCAGTACTTC. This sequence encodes CASSLFSRDAASSYEQYF. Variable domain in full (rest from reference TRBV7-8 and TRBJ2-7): GAGVSQSPRYKVAKRGQDVALRCDPISGHVSLFWYQQALGQGPEFLTYFQNEAQLDKSGLPSDRFFAERPEGSVSTLKIQRTQQEDSAVYLCASSLFSRDAASSYEQYFGPGTRLTVT.

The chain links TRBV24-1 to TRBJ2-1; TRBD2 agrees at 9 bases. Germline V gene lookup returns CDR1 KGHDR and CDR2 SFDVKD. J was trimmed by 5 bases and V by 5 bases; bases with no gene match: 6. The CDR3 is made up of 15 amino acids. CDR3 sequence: CATSVTTSGHNEQFF. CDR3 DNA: TGTGCCACCAGTGTTACGACTAGCGGACACAATGAGCAGTTCTTC.

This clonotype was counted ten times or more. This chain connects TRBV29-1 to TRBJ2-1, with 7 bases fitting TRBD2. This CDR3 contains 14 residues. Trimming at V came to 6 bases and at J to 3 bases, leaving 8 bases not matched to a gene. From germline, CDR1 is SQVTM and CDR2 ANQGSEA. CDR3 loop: CSVGESGGYNEQFF. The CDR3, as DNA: TGCAGCGTGGGAGAATCGGGAGGCTACAATGAGCAGTTCTTC.

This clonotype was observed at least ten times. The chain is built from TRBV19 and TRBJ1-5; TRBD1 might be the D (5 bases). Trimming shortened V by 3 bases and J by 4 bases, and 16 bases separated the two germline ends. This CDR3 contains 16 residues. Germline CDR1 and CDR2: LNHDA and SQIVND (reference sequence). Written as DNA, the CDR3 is TGTGCCAGTAGTATCTTGGGACCCAAATCAAATCAGCCCCAGCATTTT. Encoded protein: CASSILGPKSNQPQHF. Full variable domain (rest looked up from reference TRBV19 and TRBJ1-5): DGGITQSPKYLFRKEGQNVTLSCEQNLNHDAMYWYRQDPGQGLRLIYYSQIVNDFQKGDIAEGYSVSREKKESFPLTVTSAQKNPTAFYLCASSILGPKSNQPQHFGDGTRLSIL.

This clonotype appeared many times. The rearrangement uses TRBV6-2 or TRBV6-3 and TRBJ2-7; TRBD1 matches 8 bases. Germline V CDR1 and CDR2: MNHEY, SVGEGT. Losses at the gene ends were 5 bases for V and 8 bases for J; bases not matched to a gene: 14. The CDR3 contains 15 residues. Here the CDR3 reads CASSQNQGAPTKQYF. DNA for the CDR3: TGTGCCAGCAGTCAAAACCAGGGGGCACCTACGAAGCAGTACTTC.

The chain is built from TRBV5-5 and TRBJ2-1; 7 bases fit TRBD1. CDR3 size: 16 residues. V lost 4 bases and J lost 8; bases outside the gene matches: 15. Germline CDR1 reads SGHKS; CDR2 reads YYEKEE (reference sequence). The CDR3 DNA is TGTGCCAGCAGCACGGGACAGAATCGGATTCTCGATGAGCAGTTCTTC. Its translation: CASSTGQNRILDEQFF.

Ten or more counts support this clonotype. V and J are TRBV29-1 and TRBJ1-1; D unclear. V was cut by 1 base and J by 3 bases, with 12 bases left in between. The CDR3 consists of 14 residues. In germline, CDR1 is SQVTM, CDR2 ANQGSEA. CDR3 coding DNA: TGCAGCGTTGAAGTGGTAGGAGGAGACACTGAAGCTTTCTTT. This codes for CSVEVVGGDTEAFF.

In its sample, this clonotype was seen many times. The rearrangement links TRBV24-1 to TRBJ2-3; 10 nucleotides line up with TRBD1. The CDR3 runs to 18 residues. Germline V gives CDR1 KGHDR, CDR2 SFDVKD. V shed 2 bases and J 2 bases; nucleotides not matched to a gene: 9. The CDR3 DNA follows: TGTGCCACCAGTGATTCGGAGGCGACAGGGGGCAACACAGATACGCAGTATTTT. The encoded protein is CATSDSEATGGNTDTQYF.

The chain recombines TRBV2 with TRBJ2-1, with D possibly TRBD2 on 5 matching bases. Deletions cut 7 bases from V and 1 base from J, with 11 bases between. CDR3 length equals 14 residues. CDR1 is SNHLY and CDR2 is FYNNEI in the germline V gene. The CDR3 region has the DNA TGTGCCAGCAAAGCGGTCCTTTCCTACAATGAGCAGTTCTTC. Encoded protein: CASKAVLSYNEQFF.

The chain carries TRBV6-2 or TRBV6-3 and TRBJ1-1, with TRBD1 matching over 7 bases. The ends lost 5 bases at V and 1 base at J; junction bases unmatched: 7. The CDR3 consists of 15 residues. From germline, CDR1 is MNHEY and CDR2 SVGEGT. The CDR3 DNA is TGTGCCAGCAGTCCCGGACAGGCACCGAACACTGAAGCTTTCTTT. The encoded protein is CASSPGQAPNTEAFF.

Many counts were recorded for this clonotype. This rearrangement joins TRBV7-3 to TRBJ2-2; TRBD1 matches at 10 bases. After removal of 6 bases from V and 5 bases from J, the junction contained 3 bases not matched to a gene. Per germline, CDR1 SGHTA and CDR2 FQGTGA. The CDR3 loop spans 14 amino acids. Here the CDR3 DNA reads TGTGCCAGCAGTGACAGGGGGCGAACCGGGGAGCTGTTTTTT. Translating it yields CASSDRGRTGELFF.

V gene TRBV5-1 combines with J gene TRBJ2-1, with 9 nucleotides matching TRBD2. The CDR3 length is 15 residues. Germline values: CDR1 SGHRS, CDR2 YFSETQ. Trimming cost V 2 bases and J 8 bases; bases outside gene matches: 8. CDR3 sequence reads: CASSLTAGGGYEQFF. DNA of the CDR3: TGCGCCAGCAGCTTAACAGCGGGAGGAGGTTATGAGCAGTTCTTC. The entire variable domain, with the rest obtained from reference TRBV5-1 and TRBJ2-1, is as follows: KAGVTQTPRYLIKTRGQQVTLSCSPISGHRSVSWYQQTPGQGLQFLFEYFSETQRNKGNFPGRFSGRQFSNSRSEMNVSTLELGDSALYLCASSLTAGGGYEQFFGPGTRLTVL.